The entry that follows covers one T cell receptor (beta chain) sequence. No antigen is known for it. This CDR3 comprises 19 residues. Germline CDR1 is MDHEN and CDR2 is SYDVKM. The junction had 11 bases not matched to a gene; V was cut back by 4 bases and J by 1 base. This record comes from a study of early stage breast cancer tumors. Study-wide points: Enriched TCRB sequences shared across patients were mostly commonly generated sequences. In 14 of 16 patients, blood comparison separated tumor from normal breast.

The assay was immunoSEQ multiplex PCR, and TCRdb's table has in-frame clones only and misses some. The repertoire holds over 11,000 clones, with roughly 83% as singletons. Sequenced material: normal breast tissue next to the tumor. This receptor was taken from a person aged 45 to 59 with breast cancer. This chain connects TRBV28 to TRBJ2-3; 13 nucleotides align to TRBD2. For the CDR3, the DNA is TGTGCCAGCAGTTCCTGGACTAGCGGGGGACCCAAAGGCACAGATACGCAGTATTTT. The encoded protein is CASSSWTSGGPKGTDTQYF.